This TCR beta chain was sequenced for a study of Ad26.COV2.S vaccination and SARS-CoV-2 variants. Indicated treatment: 19 received Ad26.COV2.S at low or high dose, single or two shots; roughly 5 received placebo; per-sample allocation not given. Collection of the samples took place on day 63 after the first injection of vaccine or placebo. Assay: immunoSEQ multiplex PCR; the TCRdb copy retains only in-frame clones and omits some. This repertoire shows about 440,000 clones, roughly 85% found once; its top ten account for around 13%. Germline V gives CDR1 MDHEN, CDR2 SYDVKM. The CDR3 consists of 14 residues. The trim removed 6 bases at V and 6 bases at J, leaving 5 bases unmatched.

This sequence was found in a person between 18 and 65 years old who received the Ad26.COV2.S COVID-19 vaccine or a placebo. Material: peripheral blood, obtained in a trial of Ad26.COV2.S vaccine versus placebo. V gene TRBV28 combines with J gene TRBJ2-2; 9 nucleotides agree with TRBD1. For the CDR3, the DNA is TGTGCCAGCAGAACGACAGGGGGTGCCGGGGAGCTGTTTTTT. Translation gives CASRTTGGAGELFF.